These 28 T cell receptor beta chains were all obtained from the same sample, sequenced in a study of T-cell reconstitution after alpha-beta-depleted transplantation in children. As it was prepared, the TCRbeta library received unique molecular identifiers. MiXCR, applied by TCRdb to the PCR reads, yields one record per CDR3 protein. The sample records approximately 520,000 distinct CDR3 sequences, around a third being singletons. Source: PBMCs from the stem cell graft donor, taken from the stem cell graft. The receptors were sampled from a human donor who donated a stem cell graft to a child with aplastic anemia.

This clonotype has a handful of counts. The chain joins TRBV6-1 to TRBJ1-5, with D tentatively TRBD1 (5 bases). V lost 4 bases and J lost 11, with 18 bases in between. This CDR3 has 14 residues. Germline-derived CDR1 and CDR2 are MNHNS and SASEGT. The CDR3: CASSGPGSGGAQHF. The CDR3 bases are TGTGCCAGCAGTGGACCGGGGTCCGGGGGGGCCCAGCATTTT.

This chain uses TRBV12-3 or TRBV12-4 with TRBJ1-5; D ambiguous. This CDR3 comprises 12 residues. Trimming cost V 5 bases and J 6 bases, with 8 bases left between them. The CDR3, as DNA: TGTGCCAGCAGTCTCTCGGCTCAGCCCCAGCATTTT. It translates to CASSLSAQPQHF.

The rearrangement uses TRBV25-1 and TRBJ1-2; 7 nucleotides agree with TRBD1. V gave up 2 bases and J gave up 2 bases; unmatched junction bases: 8. CDR1 and CDR2 from the germline V gene are MGHDK and SYGVNS. This CDR3 is built from 16 residues. CDR3: CASSEVGTAGNYGYTF. In DNA, the CDR3 is TGTGCCAGCAGTGAAGTAGGGACAGCTGGCAACTATGGCTACACCTTC.

This clonotype was counted at least ten times. The chain joins TRBV12-3 or TRBV12-4 to TRBJ2-2, with D uncertain. The CDR3 length is 13 residues. Trimming cost V 3 bases and J 4 bases, with 6 bases left between them. The CDR3 loop reads CASSFTGTGELFF. The DNA of the CDR3 is TGTGCCAGCAGTTTTACCGGCACCGGGGAGCTGTTTTTT.

This clonotype was seen more than once but under ten times. The V and J genes are TRBV20-1 and TRBJ2-7; 7 bases agree with TRBD2. Trimming took 6 bases from V and 6 from J; bases not matched to a gene: 14. The CDR3 totals 14 residues. CDR1 is DFQATT and CDR2 is SNEGSKA in the germline V gene (reference sequence). The CDR3 here is CSAGGAGWLREQYF. The CDR3, as DNA: TGCAGTGCGGGGGGAGCGGGGTGGCTACGCGAGCAGTACTTC.

This clonotype was counted only a few times. The gene calls are TRBV20-1 and TRBJ2-3; 9 bases fit TRBD2. CDR1 and CDR2 (germline): DFQATT, SNEGSKA (reference sequence). CDR3 length: 14 residues. V lost 2 bases and J lost 2; bases outside the gene matches: 2. The CDR3 here is CSARPSGITDTQYF. The CDR3 DNA sequence: TGCAGTGCTAGACCTAGCGGGATCACAGATACGCAGTATTTT.

CDR3 sequence: CASSPDEIYGYTF. The DNA of the CDR3 is TGTGCCAGCAGCCCGGACGAGATCTATGGCTACACCTTC. The chain combines TRBV28 with TRBJ1-2, with unresolved D. Trimming removed 6 bases from V and 4 bases from J, with 12 bases in between. CDR3 length equals 13 residues. Germline assignment: CDR1 MDHEN and CDR2 SYDVKM.

This rearrangement joins TRBV25-1 to TRBJ2-3; 8 nucleotides line up with TRBD2. This CDR3 contains 15 residues. Trimming at V came to 11 bases and at J to 0 bases, leaving 10 bases not matched to a gene. Germline V lookup: CDR1 MGHDK, CDR2 SYGVNS. CDR3 DNA sequence: TGTGCCGCGGGGGGCGGCCCTTACAGCACAGATACGCAGTATTTT. This gives the protein CAAGGGPYSTDTQYF.

This chain connects TRBV18 to TRBJ1-5, with D perhaps TRBD1 (5 bases). The CDR3 totals 16 residues. Germline CDR1 KGHSH, CDR2 LQKENI. Between the trimmed V and J ends, which lost 0 bases and 6 bases, there was a span of 15 bases. CDR3 in amino acids: CASSPPQAQLGQPQHF. CDR3 nucleotide sequence: TGTGCCAGCTCACCACCACAGGCCCAACTCGGTCAGCCCCAGCATTTT.

The gene calls are TRBV19 and TRBJ2-2, with 7 bases matching TRBD1. The CDR3 has 15 residues. J gave up 0 bases and V 4 bases, and 2 bases lay outside the gene matches. Per germline, CDR1 LNHDA and CDR2 SQIVND (reference sequence). The CDR3: CASSRGQPNTGELFF. The CDR3 region has the DNA TGTGCCAGTAGTAGGGGACAGCCGAACACCGGGGAGCTGTTTTTT.

In this sample, this clonotype turned up many times. J is TRBJ2-3 and V is TRBV4-3; possible D gene TRBD2, 7 bases. The V gene's germline CDR1 is LGHNA and CDR2 YSLEER. Trimming removed 4 bases at V and 7 bases at J, with 18 bases between. The CDR3 runs to 15 residues. The chain's CDR3 is CASSPQGPGGNTQYF. CDR3 in DNA: TGCGCCAGCAGCCCTCAGGGGCCGGGGGGAAATACGCAGTATTTT.

The chain carries TRBV27 and TRBJ2-3; TRBD1 matches 9 bases. Germline CDR1 and CDR2: MNHEY and SMNVEV (reference sequence). The CDR3 runs 16 residues. The V and J ends lost 5 bases and 4 bases, in that order; junction bases with no gene match: 10. The CDR3 coding sequence is TGTGCCAGCAGTCCCGACGGACAGGGGCCGGCAGATACGCAGTATTTT. Protein sequence: CASSPDGQGPADTQYF.

This clonotype has more than one count but fewer than ten. V usage is TRBV10-3 and J usage is TRBJ2-5; D gene uncertain. This CDR3 has 14 residues. CDR1 is ENHRY and CDR2 is SYGVKD in the germline V gene. V shed 5 bases and J shed 7 bases, with 17 bases lying between them. The CDR3 DNA reads TGTGCCATCAGTTCCGGGTCGACGGGCGGGACCCAGTACTTC. It codes for CAISSGSTGGTQYF.

With regard to this clonotype: Germline is not matched at one junction end, which may reflect a read error. V and J are TRBV5-1 and TRBJ1-4; no reliable D call. CDR3 length equals 14 residues. CDR1 SGHRS and CDR2 YFSETQ come from the germline V gene. The CDR3 coding sequence is TGCGCCAGCAGCTACCGAACGACTAATGAACAACTGTTTTTT. It yields the protein CASSYRTTNEQLFF.

This clonotype was seen a handful of times. V is TRBV20-1 and J is TRBJ1-4; a weak D match, TRBD1 (6 bases). CDR3 length: 15 amino acids. The ends were cut back, 3 bases at V and 10 bases at J, with 21 bases in the middle. CDR1 and CDR2 from the germline V gene are DFQATT and SNEGSKA (reference sequence). CDR3 nucleotides: TGCAGTGCTAGGGTAGGGGGTCGGGCAGACCTAAAACTGTTTTTT. Protein: CSARVGGRADLKLFF.

The gene calls are TRBV27 and TRBJ1-4, with D possibly being TRBD1 (5 bases). V was trimmed by 6 bases and J by 0 bases, leaving 11 bases between them. This CDR3 is 15 amino acids long. The V gene's germline CDR1 is MNHEY and CDR2 SMNVEV (reference sequence). This CDR3 reads CASSPSRATNEKLFF. In nucleotides, the CDR3 is TGTGCCAGCAGCCCCTCCAGGGCAACTAATGAAAAACTGTTTTTT.

V and J are TRBV7-2 and TRBJ1-2; TRBD1 is a possible D gene (6 bases). V was clipped by 5 bases and J by 0 bases, with 10 bases between them. The CDR3 covers 14 residues. Germline loops: CDR1 SGHTA, CDR2 FQGNSA. CDR3 amino acids: CASSPRQANYGYTF. The CDR3 DNA is TGTGCCAGCAGCCCACGACAGGCTAACTATGGCTACACCTTC.

The chain is built from TRBV2 and TRBJ2-2, with D perhaps TRBD2 (6 bases). This CDR3 has 14 residues. Germline V gene lookup returns CDR1 SNHLY and CDR2 FYNNEI. V was shortened by 10 bases and J by 6 bases, with 18 bases between the two germline ends. The CDR3 DNA is TGTGCCACCTTAGGTACAGGAGGGTCCGGGGAGCTGTTTTTT. Translated: CATLGTGGSGELFF.

The rearrangement uses TRBV7-8 and TRBJ2-2; 9 bases agree with TRBD2. Germline loops: CDR1 SGHVS, CDR2 FQNEAQ. With 1 base clipped from V and 2 bases from J, the junction kept 8 bases outside the gene matches. This CDR3 spans 18 amino acids. CDR3 DNA: TGTGCCAGCAGCTTAGGGGGGCGGCGGGAGGGAAACACCGGGGAGCTGTTTTTT. Protein sequence: CASSLGGRREGNTGELFF.

This clonotype was seen a single time. The chain links TRBV7-2 to TRBJ2-3, with D tentatively TRBD1 or TRBD2 (5 bases each). The CDR3 covers 14 residues. Trimming took off 3 bases at V and 4 bases at J, with 11 bases between the two ends. CDR1 and CDR2 (germline): SGHTA, FQGNSA. The CDR3 reads CASSLSRGPDTQYF. In DNA, the CDR3 is TGTGCCAGCAGCTTGAGTCGGGGCCCAGATACGCAGTATTTT.

The chain combines TRBV11-2 with TRBJ2-1; 9 bases agree with TRBD1. The trim removed 1 base at V and 7 bases at J, leaving 17 bases unmatched. This CDR3 spans 19 amino acids. Looked up from germline, CDR1 is SGHAT and CDR2 is FQNNGV. CDR3 sequence (DNA): TGTGCCAGCAGCTTAGTTCCTAAAAACAGGGGGCTTGGGTCTAATGAGCAGTTCTTC. Its translation is CASSLVPKNRGLGSNEQFF.

The genes are TRBV12-3 or TRBV12-4 and TRBJ2-1; D is unclear. The CDR3 covers 15 residues. V was clipped by 6 bases and J by 0 bases, with 12 bases between them. CDR3 nucleotides: TGTGCCAGCAGCCGACTGGTTAGCTCCTACAATGAGCAGTTCTTC. Amino acid sequence: CASSRLVSSYNEQFF.

The chain has TRBV7-2 and TRBJ2-1; 9 bases align to TRBD1. V was pared by 5 bases and J by 4 bases, with 12 bases of the junction left unmatched. Germline values: CDR1 SGHTA, CDR2 FQGNSA. This CDR3 spans 17 amino acids. The CDR3 bases are TGTGCCAGCAGCCCAACCGGGACAGGGAGGGTGTACAATGAGCAGTTCTTC. It codes for CASSPTGTGRVYNEQFF.

This clonotype was observed a handful of times. The genes are TRBV6-1 and TRBJ1-1, with 8 bases aligning to TRBD1. In germline, CDR1 is MNHNS, CDR2 SASEGT. The length of the CDR3 is 16 residues. The V gene end was trimmed by 6 bases and the J gene end by 3 bases; junction bases not matched to a gene: 12. The CDR3 sequence is CASSDRGPQRDTEAFF. The CDR3, as DNA: TGTGCCAGCAGCGACAGGGGACCCCAGCGGGACACTGAAGCTTTCTTT.

The sample holds a few counts of this clonotype. This chain's CDR3 is CAWSPSDGFLIYGYTF. DNA of the CDR3: TGTGCCTGGAGCCCCTCGGACGGCTTTTTGATCTATGGCTACACCTTC. The genes are TRBV30 and TRBJ1-2; D not certain. Trimming stripped 3 bases from V and 4 bases from J, with 21 bases between. Germline V gives CDR1 GTSNPN, CDR2 SVGIG (reference sequence). This CDR3 spans 16 amino acids.

This clonotype was counted a few times. The chain is built from TRBV13 and TRBJ2-7; 9 bases are a match to TRBD1. Germline V gives CDR1 PRHDT, CDR2 FYEKMQ (reference sequence). CDR3 size: 14 residues. V dropped 5 bases and J dropped 9; count of bases not matched to a gene: 11. In DNA, the CDR3 is TGTGCCAGCAGCAAAAAGACAGGGGGTACGGGGCAGTACTTC. Its protein product is CASSKKTGGTGQYF.

In DNA, the CDR3 is TGTGCCAGCAGTCTAGGAGAGCGCCGGTTCTTC. This encodes CASSLGERRFF. The rearrangement joins TRBV25-1 to TRBJ2-1, with no clear D. Trimming removed 5 bases from V and 15 bases from J, with 14 bases in between. The CDR3 runs 11 residues. Germline lookup yields CDR1 MGHDK and CDR2 SYGVNS. Combining the CDR3 with reference TRBV25-1 and TRBJ2-1 gives the whole variable domain EADIYQTPRYLVIGTGKKITLECSQTMGHDKMYWYQQDPGMELHLIHYSYGVNSTEKGDLSSESTVSRIRTEHFPLTLESARPSHTSQYLCASSLGERRFFGPGTRLTVL.

This clonotype was seen a handful of times. In nucleotides, the CDR3 is TGTGCCAGCAATGGAGGGGGAAGCACAGATACGCAGTATTTT. It translates to CASNGGGSTDTQYF. The chain couples TRBV6-1 to TRBJ2-3; D is tentatively TRBD1 or TRBD2 (6 bases each). Germline V gene lookup returns CDR1 MNHNS and CDR2 SASEGT. The V gene lost 7 bases and the J gene lost 0 bases, with 11 bases spanning the gap. The length of the CDR3 is 14 residues.